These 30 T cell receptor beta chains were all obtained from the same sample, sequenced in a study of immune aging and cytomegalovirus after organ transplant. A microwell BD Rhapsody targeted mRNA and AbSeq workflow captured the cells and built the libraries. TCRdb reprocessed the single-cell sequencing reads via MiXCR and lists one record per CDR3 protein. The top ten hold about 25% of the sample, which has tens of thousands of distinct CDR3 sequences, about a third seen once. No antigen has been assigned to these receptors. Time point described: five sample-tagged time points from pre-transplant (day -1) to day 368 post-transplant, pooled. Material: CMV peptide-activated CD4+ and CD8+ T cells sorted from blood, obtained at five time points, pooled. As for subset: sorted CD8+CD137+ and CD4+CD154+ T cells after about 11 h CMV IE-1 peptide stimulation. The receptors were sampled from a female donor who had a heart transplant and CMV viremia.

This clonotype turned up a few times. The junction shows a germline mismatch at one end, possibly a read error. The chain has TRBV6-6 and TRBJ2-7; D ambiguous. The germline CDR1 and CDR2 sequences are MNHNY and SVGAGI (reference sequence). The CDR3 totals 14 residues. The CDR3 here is CAGRMVSGSYEQYF. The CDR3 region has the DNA TGTGCCGGCAGAATGGTGTCGGGCTCCTACGAGCAGTACTTC.

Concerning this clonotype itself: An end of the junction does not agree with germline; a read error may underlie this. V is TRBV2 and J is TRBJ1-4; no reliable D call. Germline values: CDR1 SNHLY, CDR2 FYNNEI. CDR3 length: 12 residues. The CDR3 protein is CASSELDEKPFF. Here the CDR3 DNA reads TGTGCTAGCAGCGAACTGGATGAAAAACCGTTTTTT. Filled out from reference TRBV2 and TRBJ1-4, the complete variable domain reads EPEVTQTPSHQVTQMGQEVILRCVPISNHLYFYWYRQILGQKVEFLVSFYNNEISEKSEIFDDQFSVERPDGSNFTLKIRSTKLEDSAMYFCASSELDEKPFFGSGTQLSVL.

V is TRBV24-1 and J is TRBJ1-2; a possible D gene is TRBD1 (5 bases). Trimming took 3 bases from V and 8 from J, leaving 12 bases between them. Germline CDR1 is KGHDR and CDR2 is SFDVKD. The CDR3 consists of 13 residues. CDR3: CATSDVQGGGYTF. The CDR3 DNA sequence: TGTGCCACCAGTGATGTTCAGGGAGGGGGCTACACCTTC.

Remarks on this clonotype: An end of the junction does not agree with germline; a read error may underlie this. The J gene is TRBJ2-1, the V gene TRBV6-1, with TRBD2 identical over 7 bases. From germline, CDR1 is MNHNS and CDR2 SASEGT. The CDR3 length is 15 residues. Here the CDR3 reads CASNERDRSYTEQSF. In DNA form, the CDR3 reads TGTGCCAGCAATGAGCGGGACCGCTCCTACACTGAGCAGTCCTTC.

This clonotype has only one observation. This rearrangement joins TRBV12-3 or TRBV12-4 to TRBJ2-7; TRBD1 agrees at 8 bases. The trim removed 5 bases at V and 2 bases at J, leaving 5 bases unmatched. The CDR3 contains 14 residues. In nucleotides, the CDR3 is TGTGCCAGCAGTCGCCGGGACAGGACCTACGAGCAGTACTTC. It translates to CASSRRDRTYEQYF.

CDR3 DNA: TGTGCCAGCAGCCAACTCGGGGAGCTGTTTTTT. Its translation: CASSQLGELFF. The rearrangement uses TRBV5-6 and TRBJ2-2; D unclear. The V and J ends lost 4 bases and 7 bases respectively, with 5 bases between them. The CDR3 runs to 11 residues. Germline V CDR1 and CDR2: SGHDT, YYEEEE.

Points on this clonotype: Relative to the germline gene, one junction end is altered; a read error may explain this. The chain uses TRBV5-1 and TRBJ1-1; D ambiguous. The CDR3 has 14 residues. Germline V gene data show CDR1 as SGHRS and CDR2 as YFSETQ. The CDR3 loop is CAGSPWPGNTEAFF. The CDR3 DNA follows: TGCGCCGGCAGCCCCTGGCCCGGGAACACTGAGGCTTTCTTT.

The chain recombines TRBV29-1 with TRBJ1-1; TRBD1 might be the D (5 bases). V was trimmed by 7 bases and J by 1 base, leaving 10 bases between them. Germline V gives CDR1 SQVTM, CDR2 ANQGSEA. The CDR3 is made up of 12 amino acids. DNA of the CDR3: TGCAGCGGAACTACAGGGAACACTGAAGCTTTCTTT. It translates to CSGTTGNTEAFF.

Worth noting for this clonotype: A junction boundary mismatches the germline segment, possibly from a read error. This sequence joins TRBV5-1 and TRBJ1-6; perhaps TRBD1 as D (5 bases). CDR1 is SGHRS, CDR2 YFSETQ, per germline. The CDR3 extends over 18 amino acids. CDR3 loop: CASSLNSWGSSHNSPPHF. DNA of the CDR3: TGCGCCAGCAGCTTGAATAGCTGGGGGAGCTCCCATAATTCACCCCCCCACTTT.

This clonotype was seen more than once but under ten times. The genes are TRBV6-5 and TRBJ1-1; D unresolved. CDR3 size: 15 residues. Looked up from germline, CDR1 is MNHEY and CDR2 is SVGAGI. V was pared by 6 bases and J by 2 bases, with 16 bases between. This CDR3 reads CASSLTPRANTEAFF. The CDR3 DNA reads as TGTGCCAGCAGCCTTACCCCAAGAGCCAACACTGAAGCTTTCTTT.

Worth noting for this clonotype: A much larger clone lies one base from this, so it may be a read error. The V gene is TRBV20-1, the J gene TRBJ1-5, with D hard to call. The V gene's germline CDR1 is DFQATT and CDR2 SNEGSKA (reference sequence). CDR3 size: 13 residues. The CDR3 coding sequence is TGCAGTGCCACCCCTGTGGCCAATCGGCCCCAGCATTTT. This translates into CSATPVANRPQHF.

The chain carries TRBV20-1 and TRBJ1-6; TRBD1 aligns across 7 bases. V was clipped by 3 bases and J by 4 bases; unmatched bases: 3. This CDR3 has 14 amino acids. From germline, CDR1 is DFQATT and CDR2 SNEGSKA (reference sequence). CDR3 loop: CSASGQEYNSPLHF. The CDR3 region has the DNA TGCAGTGCTAGCGGACAGGAGTATAATTCACCCCTCCACTTT.

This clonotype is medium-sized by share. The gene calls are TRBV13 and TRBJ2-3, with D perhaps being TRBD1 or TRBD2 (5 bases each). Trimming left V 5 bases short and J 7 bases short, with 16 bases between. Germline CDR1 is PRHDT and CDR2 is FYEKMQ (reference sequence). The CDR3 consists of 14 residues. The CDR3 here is CASSTSAGTYTQYF. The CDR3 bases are TGTGCCAGCAGCACCTCTGCCGGGACCTATACGCAGTATTTT.

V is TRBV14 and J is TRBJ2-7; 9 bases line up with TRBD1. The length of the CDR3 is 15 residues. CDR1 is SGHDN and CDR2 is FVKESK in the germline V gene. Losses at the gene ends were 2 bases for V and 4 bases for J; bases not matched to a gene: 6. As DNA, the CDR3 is TGTGCCAGCAGCCAATTGGGACAGGGTGGATACGAGCAGTACTTC. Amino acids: CASSQLGQGGYEQYF. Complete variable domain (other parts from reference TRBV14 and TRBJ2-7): EAGVTQFPSHSVIEKGQTVTLRCDPISGHDNLYWYRRVMGKEIKFLLHFVKESKQDESGMPNNRFLAERTGGTYSTLKVQPAELEDSGVYFCASSQLGQGGYEQYFGPGTRLTVT.

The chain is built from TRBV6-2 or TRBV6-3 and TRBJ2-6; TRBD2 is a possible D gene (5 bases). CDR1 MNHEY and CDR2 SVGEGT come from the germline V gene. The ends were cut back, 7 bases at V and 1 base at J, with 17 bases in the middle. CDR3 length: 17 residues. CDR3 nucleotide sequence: TGTGCCAGCACCGACCCCAAGTCGGGGTCTGGGGCCAACGTCCTGACTTTC. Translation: CASTDPKSGSGANVLTF.

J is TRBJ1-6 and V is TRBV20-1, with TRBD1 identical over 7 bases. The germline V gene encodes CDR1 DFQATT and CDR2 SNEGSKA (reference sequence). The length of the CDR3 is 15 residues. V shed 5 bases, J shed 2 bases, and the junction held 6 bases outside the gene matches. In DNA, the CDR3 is TGCAGTGCTTTTGACAGGGCCACCTATAATTCACCCCTCCACTTT. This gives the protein CSAFDRATYNSPLHF.

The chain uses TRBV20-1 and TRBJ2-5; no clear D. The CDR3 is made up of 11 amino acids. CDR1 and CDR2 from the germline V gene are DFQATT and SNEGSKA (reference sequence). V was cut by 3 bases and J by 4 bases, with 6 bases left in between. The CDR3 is CSARRIETQYF. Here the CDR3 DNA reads TGCAGTGCTAGGAGGATAGAGACCCAGTACTTC.

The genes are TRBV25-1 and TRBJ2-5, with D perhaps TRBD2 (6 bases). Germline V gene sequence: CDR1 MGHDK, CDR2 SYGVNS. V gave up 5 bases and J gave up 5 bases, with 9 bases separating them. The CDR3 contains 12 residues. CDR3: CASSPSAETQYF. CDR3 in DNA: TGTGCCAGCAGTCCTAGCGCGGAGACCCAGTACTTC.

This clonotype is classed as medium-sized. The CDR3 reads CASSPGTSGSSYEQYF. CDR3 DNA sequence: TGTGCCAGCAGTCCGGGGACTAGCGGGAGCTCCTACGAGCAGTACTTC. The rearrangement uses TRBV12-3 or TRBV12-4 and TRBJ2-7; 14 bases align to TRBD2. Trimming at V came to 5 bases and at J to 0 bases, leaving 3 bases not matched to a gene. This CDR3 is built from 16 residues.

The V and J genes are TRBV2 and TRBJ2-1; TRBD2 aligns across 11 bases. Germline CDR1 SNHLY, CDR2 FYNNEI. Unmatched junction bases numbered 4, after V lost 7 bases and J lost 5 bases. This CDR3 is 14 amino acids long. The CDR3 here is CASTLAGGHNEQFF. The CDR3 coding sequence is TGTGCCAGCACCCTAGCGGGAGGCCACAATGAGCAGTTCTTC.

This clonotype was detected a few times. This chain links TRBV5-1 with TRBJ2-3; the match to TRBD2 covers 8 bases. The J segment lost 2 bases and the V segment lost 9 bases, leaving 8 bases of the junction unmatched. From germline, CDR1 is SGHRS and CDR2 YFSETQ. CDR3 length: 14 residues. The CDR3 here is CATTKREYTDTQYF. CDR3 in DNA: TGCGCCACCACCAAGCGGGAGTACACAGATACGCAGTATTTT.

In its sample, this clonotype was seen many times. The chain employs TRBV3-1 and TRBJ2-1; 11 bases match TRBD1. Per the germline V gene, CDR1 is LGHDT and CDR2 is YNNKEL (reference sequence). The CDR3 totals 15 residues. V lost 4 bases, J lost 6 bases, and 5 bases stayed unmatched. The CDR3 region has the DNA TGTGCCAGCAGCCGGGACAGGGGGTTGGGCAATGAGCAGTTCTTC. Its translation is CASSRDRGLGNEQFF.

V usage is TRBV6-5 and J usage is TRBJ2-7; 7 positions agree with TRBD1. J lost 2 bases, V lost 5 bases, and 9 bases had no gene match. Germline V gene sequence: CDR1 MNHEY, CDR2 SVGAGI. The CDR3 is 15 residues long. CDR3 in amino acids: CASSTARGSPYEQYF. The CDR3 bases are TGTGCCAGCAGTACGGCCAGGGGGTCCCCCTACGAGCAGTACTTC.

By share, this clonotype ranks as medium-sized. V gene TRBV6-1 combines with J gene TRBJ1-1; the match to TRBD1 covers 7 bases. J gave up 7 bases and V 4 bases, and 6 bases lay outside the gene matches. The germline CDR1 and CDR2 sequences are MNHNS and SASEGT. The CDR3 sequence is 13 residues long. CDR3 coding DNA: TGTGCCAGCAGTGTAGGGACAGCGTATGAAGCTTTCTTT. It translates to CASSVGTAYEAFF.

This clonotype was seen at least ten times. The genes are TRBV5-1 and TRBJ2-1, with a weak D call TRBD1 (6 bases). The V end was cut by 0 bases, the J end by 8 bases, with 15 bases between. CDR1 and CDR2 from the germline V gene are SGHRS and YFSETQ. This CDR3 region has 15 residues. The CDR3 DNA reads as TGCGCCAGCAGCTTGGCTTGGGGGCGCGAATATGAGCAGTTCTTC. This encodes CASSLAWGREYEQFF.

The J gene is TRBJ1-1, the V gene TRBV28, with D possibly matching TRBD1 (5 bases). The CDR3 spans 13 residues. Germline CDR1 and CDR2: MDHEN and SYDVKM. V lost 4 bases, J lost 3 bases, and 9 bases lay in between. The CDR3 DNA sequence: TGTGCCAGCAGTTCCGACAGCTACACTGAAGCTTTCTTT. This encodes CASSSDSYTEAFF.

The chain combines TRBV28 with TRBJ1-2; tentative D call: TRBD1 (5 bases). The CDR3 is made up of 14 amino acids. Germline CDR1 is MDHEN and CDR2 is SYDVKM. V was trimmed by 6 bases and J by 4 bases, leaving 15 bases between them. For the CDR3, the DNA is TGTGCCAGCAGCCCCTCAGGGAAAGTCTATGGCTACACCTTC. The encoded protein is CASSPSGKVYGYTF.

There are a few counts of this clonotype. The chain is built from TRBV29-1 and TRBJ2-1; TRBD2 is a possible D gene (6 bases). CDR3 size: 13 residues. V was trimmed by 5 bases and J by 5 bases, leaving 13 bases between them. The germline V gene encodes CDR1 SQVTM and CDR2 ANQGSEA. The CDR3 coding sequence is TGCAGCGTTCTTAGCGGAAACGACAATGAGCAGTTCTTC. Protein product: CSVLSGNDNEQFF.

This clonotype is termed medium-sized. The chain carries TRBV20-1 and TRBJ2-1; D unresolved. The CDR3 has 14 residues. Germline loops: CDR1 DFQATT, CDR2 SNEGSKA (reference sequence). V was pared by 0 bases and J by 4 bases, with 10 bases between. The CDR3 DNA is TGCAGTGCTAGAGATGCCCCCTCGTACAATGAGCAGTTCTTC. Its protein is CSARDAPSYNEQFF.

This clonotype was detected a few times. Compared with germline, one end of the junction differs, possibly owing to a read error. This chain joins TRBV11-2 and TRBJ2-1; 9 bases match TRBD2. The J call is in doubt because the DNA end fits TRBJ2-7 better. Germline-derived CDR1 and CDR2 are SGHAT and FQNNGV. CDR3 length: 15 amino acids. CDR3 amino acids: CASNLTSGFDDEQYF. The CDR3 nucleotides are TGTGCCAGCAACTTAACTAGCGGGTTCGACGATGAGCAGTACTTC.